A single sample gave rise to the 14 T cell receptor beta chains below, sequenced in a study of cytomegalovirus exposure and HLA in healthy donors listed by TCRdb under 2017. The library was obtained by the immunoSEQ multiplex PCR assay. A mixture of 60 forward primers for TCR Vbeta segments and 13 reverse primers for TCR Jbeta segments was used in the multiplex PCR. Here the immuneACCESS table is served through TCRdb, limited to in-frame sequences with V and J called. Missing clones are a known gap in these copies; in checked studies unresolved V genes cover under half, and the rest lacks a known reason. In all, the sample holds 50,000 or so clones, and approximately 72% of those were seen once. The ten largest account for around 8.4% of the sample. Sequenced: PBMCs. The receptors were gathered from a woman aged 50 to 60 in good health and CMV-seronegative.

The chain links TRBV7-8 to TRBJ2-7; 9 bases line up with TRBD2. There are 15 residues in the CDR3. V gave up 0 bases and J gave up 5 bases; unmatched junction bases: 5. Germline lookup yields CDR1 SGHVS and CDR2 FQNEAQ. The CDR3, as DNA: TGTGCCAGCAGCTTAGCGCTAGCGGGATCCCACGAGCAGTACTTC. Residues: CASSLALAGSHEQYF.

The chain couples TRBV7-8 to TRBJ2-3; D remains ambiguous. The germline V gene encodes CDR1 SGHVS and CDR2 FQNEAQ. Trimming took 5 bases from V and 4 from J, leaving 13 bases between them. The CDR3 has 14 residues. In DNA, the CDR3 is TGTGCCAGCAGCCTCAATAGTATGCCAGATACGCAGTATTTT. The encoded protein is CASSLNSMPDTQYF.

The gene calls are TRBV28 and TRBJ1-5; possible D gene TRBD1, 6 bases. Germline V lookup: CDR1 MDHEN, CDR2 SYDVKM. The CDR3 extends over 15 amino acids. V lost 5 bases to trimming and J lost 3 bases, with 14 bases between them. The CDR3, as DNA: TGTGCCAGCAGTACCGGGACACGAGACAATCAGCCCCAGCATTTT. Translation gives CASSTGTRDNQPQHF.

The genes are TRBV11-3 and TRBJ2-1, with no clear D. CDR3 length: 13 residues. Germline values: CDR1 SGHNT, CDR2 YENEEA. The V end lost 1 base, the J end lost 5 bases, and 6 bases lay between the germline ends. The DNA for the CDR3 is TGTGCCAGCAGCTTAGGGCTTAACAATGAGCAGTTCTTC. Translation gives CASSLGLNNEQFF.

This chain joins TRBV6-6 and TRBJ1-1; weak D call: TRBD1 (5 bases). Germline V gene data show CDR1 as MNHNY and CDR2 as SVGAGI (reference sequence). The CDR3 loop spans 11 amino acids. V was pared by 7 bases and J by 4 bases, with 7 bases between. CDR3: CASIGGTEAFF. For the CDR3, the DNA is TGTGCCAGCATCGGGGGCACTGAAGCTTTCTTT.

This chain connects TRBV29-1 to TRBJ1-2; 8 nucleotides match TRBD1. Germline loops: CDR1 SQVTM, CDR2 ANQGSEA. This CDR3 comprises 10 residues. J lost 11 bases, V lost 4 bases, and 3 bases had no gene match. The CDR3: CSVGTGSYTF. CDR3 coding DNA: TGCAGCGTTGGGACAGGGTCTTACACCTTC.

The chain links TRBV5-1 to TRBJ2-5, with a possible D match to TRBD2 (5 bases). CDR1 and CDR2 (germline): SGHRS, YFSETQ. CDR3 size: 16 residues. The ends were cut back, 3 bases at V and 1 base at J, with 16 bases in the middle. The CDR3 reads CASSSTGGGSQETQYF. The CDR3 nucleotides read TGCGCCAGCAGCTCGACCGGTGGAGGATCCCAAGAGACCCAGTACTTC. Based on the CDR3 plus reference TRBV5-1 and TRBJ2-5, the full variable domain is KAGVTQTPRYLIKTRGQQVTLSCSPISGHRSVSWYQQTPGQGLQFLFEYFSETQRNKGNFPGRFSGRQFSNSRSEMNVSTLELGDSALYLCASSSTGGGSQETQYFGPGTRLLVL.

This clone has more than one count but fewer than ten. The CDR3 nucleotides read TGTGCAAGCGCGGAGGTACGGAATTCACCCCTCCACTTT. It codes for CASAEVRNSPLHF. V is TRBV6-5 and J is TRBJ1-6; D call uncertain. The CDR3 has 13 residues. CDR1 and CDR2 from the germline V gene are MNHEY and SVGAGI.

The table lists this clone with a few counts. The CDR3 sequence: CASSVGGGVSTEAFF. In DNA, the CDR3 is TGTGCCAGCAGCGTAGGTGGGGGCGTCAGCACTGAAGCTTTCTTT. The rearrangement links TRBV9 to TRBJ1-1, with a possible D match to TRBD1 (6 bases). Germline lookup yields CDR1 SGDLS and CDR2 YYNGEE. The CDR3 runs to 15 residues. Trimming removed 0 bases from V and 4 bases from J, with 13 bases in between.

This clone was observed a few times. The gene calls are TRBV30 and TRBJ2-3; D unclear. The CDR3 loop spans 12 amino acids. Trimming left V 2 bases short and J 1 base short, with 4 bases between. Per germline, CDR1 GTSNPN and CDR2 SVGIG (reference sequence). The CDR3 reads CAWSTGTDTQYF. As DNA, the CDR3 is TGTGCCTGGAGTACAGGCACAGATACGCAGTATTTT. Variable domain in full (rest from reference TRBV30 and TRBJ2-3): SQTIHQWPATLVQPVGSPLSLECTVEGTSNPNLYWYRQAAGRGLQLLFYSVGIGQISSEVPQNLSASRPQDRQFILSSKKLLLSDSGFYLCAWSTGTDTQYFGPGTRLTVL.

This chain links TRBV9 with TRBJ2-3; the D gene is possibly TRBD2 (6 bases). Per germline, CDR1 SGDLS and CDR2 YYNGEE. V lost 4 bases to trimming and J lost 2 bases, with 11 bases between them. The CDR3 has 14 residues. Here the CDR3 reads CASSFRDSTDTQYF. The CDR3, as DNA: TGTGCCAGCAGCTTTCGGGACTCCACAGATACGCAGTATTTT.

The chain combines TRBV5-5 with TRBJ1-3, with D perhaps TRBD1 (5 bases). Looked up from germline, CDR1 is SGHKS and CDR2 is YYEKEE (reference sequence). Trimming cost V 2 bases and J 4 bases, with 10 bases left between them. The CDR3 contains 14 residues. CDR3 residues: CASSFGGTGNTIYF. Here the CDR3 DNA reads TGTGCCAGCAGCTTCGGGGGAACGGGAAACACCATATATTTT.

This clone was picked up a small number of times. V is TRBV4-3 and J is TRBJ2-3; 7 nucleotides agree with TRBD2. With 4 bases clipped from V and 6 bases from J, the junction kept 1 base outside the gene matches. The germline gives CDR1 LGHNA, CDR2 YSLEER. This CDR3 is built from 12 residues. As DNA, the CDR3 is TGCGCCAGCAGCCTTAGCGGGGATACGCAGTATTTT. It yields the protein CASSLSGDTQYF.

The chain joins TRBV5-1 to TRBJ2-7; TRBD1 agrees at 8 bases. J was trimmed by 2 bases and V by 4 bases; bases with no gene match: 5. CDR3 size: 14 residues. Germline V CDR1 and CDR2: SGHRS, YFSETQ. The CDR3: CASSIGQGAYEQYF. As DNA, the CDR3 is TGCGCCAGCAGCATAGGACAGGGCGCCTACGAGCAGTACTTC.